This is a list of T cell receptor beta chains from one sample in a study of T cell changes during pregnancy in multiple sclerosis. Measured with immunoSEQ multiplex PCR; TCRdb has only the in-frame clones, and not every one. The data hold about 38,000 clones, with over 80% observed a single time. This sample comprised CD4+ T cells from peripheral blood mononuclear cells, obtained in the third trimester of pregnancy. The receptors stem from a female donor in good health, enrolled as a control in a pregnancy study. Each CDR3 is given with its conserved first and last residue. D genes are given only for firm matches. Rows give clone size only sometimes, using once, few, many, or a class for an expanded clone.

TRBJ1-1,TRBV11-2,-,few,CASSLDAGLLNTEAFF,TGTGCCAGCAGCTTAGATGCGGGACTTTTGAACACTGAAGCTTTCTTT
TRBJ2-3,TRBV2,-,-,CASSPGLSTDTQYF,TGTGCCAGCAGTCCGGGACTTAGCACAGATACGCAGTATTTT
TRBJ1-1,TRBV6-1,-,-,CASNGNTEAFF,TGTGCCAGCAACGGGAACACTGAAGCTTTCTTT
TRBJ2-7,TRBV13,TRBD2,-,CASSIGPGLAGLTYEQYF,TGTGCCAGCAGCATAGGCCCTGGGCTAGCGGGATTGACCTACGAGCAGTACTTC
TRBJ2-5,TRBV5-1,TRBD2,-,CASSLVGTNRETQYF,TGCGCCAGCAGCTTGGTGGGGACTAACCGGGAGACCCAGTACTTC
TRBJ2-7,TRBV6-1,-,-,CATRPGYSNFYEQYF,TGTGCCACCCGACCGGGATACTCCAATTTCTACGAGCAGTACTTC
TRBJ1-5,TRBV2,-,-,CASSQGSNQPQHF,TGTGCCAGCAGTCAGGGGAGCAATCAGCCCCAGCATTTT
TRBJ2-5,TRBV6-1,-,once,CASSEEYQETQYF,TGTGCCAGCAGTGAGGAGTACCAAGAGACCCAGTACTTC
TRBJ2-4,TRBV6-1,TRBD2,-,CASSEAGGLGGKNIQYF,TGTGCCAGCAGTGAAGCCGGGGGACTAGGGGGCAAAAACATTCAGTACTTC
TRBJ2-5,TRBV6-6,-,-,CASTSLGLMGTQYF,TGTGCCAGCACCAGTTTGGGACTCATGGGGACCCAGTACTTC
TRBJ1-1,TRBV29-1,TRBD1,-,CSVLDREGTEAFF,TGCAGCGTCCTGGACAGGGAGGGAACTGAAGCTTTCTTT
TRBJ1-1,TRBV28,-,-,CASSLGGGSAFF,TGTGCCAGCAGTTTAGGGGGGGGATCAGCTTTCTTT
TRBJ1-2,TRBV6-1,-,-,CASTPDYGYTF,TGTGCCAGCACCCCAGACTATGGCTACACCTTC
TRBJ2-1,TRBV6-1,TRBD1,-,CASSTLRTGGEQFF,TGTGCCAGCAGTACATTGAGGACAGGGGGGGAGCAGTTCTTC
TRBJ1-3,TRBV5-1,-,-,CASGTGSGNTIYF,TGCGCCAGCGGTACAGGTTCTGGAAACACCATATATTTT
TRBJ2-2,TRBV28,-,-,CASSRPGLNTGELFF,TGTGCCAGCAGCCGCCCAGGGCTGAACACCGGGGAGCTGTTTTTT
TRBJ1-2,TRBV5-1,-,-,CASSLMALGTAGNYGYTF,TGCGCCAGCAGCTTGATGGCCCTTGGGACTGCTGGGAACTATGGCTACACCTTC
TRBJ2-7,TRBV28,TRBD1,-,CASSPLTGEQYF,TGTGCCAGCAGTCCCCTGACAGGGGAGCAGTACTTC
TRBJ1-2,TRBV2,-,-,CASTGGWDYGYTF,TGTGCCAGCACGGGAGGGTGGGACTATGGCTACACCTTC
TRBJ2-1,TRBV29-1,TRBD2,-,CSVEGLAGADEQFF,TGCAGCGTGGAGGGACTAGCGGGAGCCGATGAGCAGTTCTTC
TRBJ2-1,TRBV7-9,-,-,CASSPKRPGEQFF,TGTGCCAGCAGCCCGAAACGGCCGGGGGAGCAGTTCTTC
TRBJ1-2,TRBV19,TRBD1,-,CASSNHRQGSNYGYTF,TGTGCCAGTAGTAACCACCGACAGGGGTCTAACTATGGCTACACCTTC
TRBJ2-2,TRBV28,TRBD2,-,CASSLFILAGESGELFF,TGTGCCAGCAGTTTATTTATACTAGCGGGAGAAAGCGGGGAGCTGTTTTTT
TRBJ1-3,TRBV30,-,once,CAWSVISDTIYF,TGTGCCTGGAGTGTAATTAGTGACACCATATATTTT
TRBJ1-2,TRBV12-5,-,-,CASGFSGGYGYTF,TGTGCTAGTGGTTTCTCGGGGGGCTATGGCTACACCTTC
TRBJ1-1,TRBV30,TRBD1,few,CAWSRTGGTEAFF,TGTGCCTGGAGTCGGACAGGGGGAACTGAAGCTTTCTTT
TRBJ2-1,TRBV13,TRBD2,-,CASSRTRLAGASYNEQFF,TGTGCCAGCAGCAGGACAAGACTAGCGGGGGCATCCTACAATGAGCAGTTCTTC
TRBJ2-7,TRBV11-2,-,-,CASSLESRSEQYF,TGTGCCAGCAGCTTAGAGTCCAGATCCGAGCAGTACTTC
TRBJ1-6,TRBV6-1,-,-,CASSESLRVAPLHF,TGTGCCAGCAGTGAAAGCCTCCGGGTTGCACCCCTCCACTTT
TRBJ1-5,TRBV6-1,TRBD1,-,CASRQGARYGQPQHF,TGTGCCAGCAGACAGGGGGCGCGTTACGGTCAGCCCCAGCATTTT
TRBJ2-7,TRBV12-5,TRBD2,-,CASGSGLSSGHGYEQYF,TGTGCTAGTGGTTCCGGCCTTTCTAGCGGGCATGGCTACGAGCAGTACTTC
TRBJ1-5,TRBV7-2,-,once,CASSARGFQPQHF,TGTGCCAGCAGCGCCAGGGGTTTTCAGCCCCAGCATTTT
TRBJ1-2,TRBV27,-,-,CASSLGVGVGYTF,TGTGCCAGCAGTTTAGGGGTAGGGGTAGGCTACACCTTC
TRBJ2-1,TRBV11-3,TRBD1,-,CASSLIGQGEQFF,TGTGCCAGCAGCTTAATAGGACAGGGGGAGCAGTTCTTC
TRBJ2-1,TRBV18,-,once,CASTLGSGHRTDNEQFF,TGTGCCAGCACGCTTGGGTCGGGACATCGAACCGACAATGAGCAGTTCTTC
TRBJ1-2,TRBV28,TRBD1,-,CASSLGGQGSGYTF,TGTGCCAGCAGTTTGGGGGGACAGGGTTCCGGCTACACCTTC